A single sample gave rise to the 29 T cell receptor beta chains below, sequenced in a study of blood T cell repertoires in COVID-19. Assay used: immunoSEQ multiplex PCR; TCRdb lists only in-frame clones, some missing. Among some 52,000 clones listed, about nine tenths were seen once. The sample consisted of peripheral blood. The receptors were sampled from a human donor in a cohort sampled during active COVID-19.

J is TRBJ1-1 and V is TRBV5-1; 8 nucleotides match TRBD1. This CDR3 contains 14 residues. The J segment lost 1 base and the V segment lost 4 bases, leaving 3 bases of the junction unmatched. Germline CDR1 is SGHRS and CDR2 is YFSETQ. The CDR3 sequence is CASSVGTGNTEAFF. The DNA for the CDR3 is TGCGCCAGCAGCGTTGGGACAGGGAACACTGAAGCTTTCTTT.

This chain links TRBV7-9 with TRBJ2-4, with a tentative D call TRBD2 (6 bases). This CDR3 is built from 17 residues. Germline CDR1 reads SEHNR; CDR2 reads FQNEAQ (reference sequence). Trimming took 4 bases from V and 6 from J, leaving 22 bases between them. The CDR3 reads CASSSKRRLEPRNIQYF. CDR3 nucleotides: TGTGCCAGCAGCTCAAAGAGGCGACTAGAGCCAAGAAACATTCAGTACTTC.

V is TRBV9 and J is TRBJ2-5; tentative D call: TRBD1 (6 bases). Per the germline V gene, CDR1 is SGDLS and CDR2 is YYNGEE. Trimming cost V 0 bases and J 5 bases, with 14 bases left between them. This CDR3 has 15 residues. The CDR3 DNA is TGTGCCAGCAGCGTAGAGGGACACACCGGGGAGACCCAGTACTTC. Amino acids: CASSVEGHTGETQYF.

CDR3 sequence reads: CASILTPGGRITEAFF. As DNA, the CDR3 is TGTGCCAGCATTCTGACCCCAGGGGGCAGGATCACTGAAGCTTTCTTT. This chain joins TRBV18 and TRBJ1-1; 8 nucleotides match TRBD1. The germline V gene has CDR1 KGHSH and CDR2 LQKENI. V lost 8 bases, J lost 4 bases, and 15 bases stayed unmatched. The CDR3 has 16 residues.

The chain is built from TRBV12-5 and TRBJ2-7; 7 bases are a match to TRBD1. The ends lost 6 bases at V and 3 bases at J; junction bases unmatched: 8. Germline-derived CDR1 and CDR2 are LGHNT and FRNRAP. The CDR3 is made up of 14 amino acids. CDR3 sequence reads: CASGPGTVLYEQYF. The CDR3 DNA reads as TGTGCTAGTGGACCCGGGACAGTTCTCTACGAGCAGTACTTC. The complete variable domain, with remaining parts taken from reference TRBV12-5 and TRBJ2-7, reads DARVTQTPRHKVTEMGQEVTMRCQPILGHNTVFWYRQTMMQGLELLAYFRNRAPLDDSGMPKDRFSAEMPDATLATLKIQPSEPRDSAVYFCASGPGTVLYEQYFGPGTRLTVT.

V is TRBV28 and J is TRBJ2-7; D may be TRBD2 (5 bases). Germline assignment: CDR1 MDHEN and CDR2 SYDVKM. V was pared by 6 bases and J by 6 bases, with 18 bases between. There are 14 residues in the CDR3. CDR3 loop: CASSPGVPLGEQYF. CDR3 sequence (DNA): TGTGCCAGCAGCCCCGGGGTCCCCCTAGGCGAGCAGTACTTC.

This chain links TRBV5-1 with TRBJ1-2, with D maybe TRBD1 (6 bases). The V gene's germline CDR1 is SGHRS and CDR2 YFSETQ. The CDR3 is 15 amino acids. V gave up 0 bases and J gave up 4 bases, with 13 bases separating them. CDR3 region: CASSLDRDPSYGYTF. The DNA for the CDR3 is TGCGCCAGCAGCTTGGACAGGGACCCCAGCTATGGCTACACCTTC. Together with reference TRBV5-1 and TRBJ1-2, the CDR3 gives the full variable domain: KAGVTQTPRYLIKTRGQQVTLSCSPISGHRSVSWYQQTPGQGLQFLFEYFSETQRNKGNFPGRFSGRQFSNSRSEMNVSTLELGDSALYLCASSLDRDPSYGYTFGSGTRLTVV.

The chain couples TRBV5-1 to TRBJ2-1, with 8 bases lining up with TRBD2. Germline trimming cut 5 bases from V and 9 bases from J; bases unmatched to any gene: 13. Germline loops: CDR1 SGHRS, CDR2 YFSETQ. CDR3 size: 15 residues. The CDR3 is CASSSPGLEGREQFF. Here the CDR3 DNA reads TGCGCCAGCAGTTCTCCGGGACTAGAGGGTCGTGAGCAGTTCTTC.

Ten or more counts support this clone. The CDR3 loop is CASSIGGQSSMISPLHF. The CDR3 DNA reads TGTGCCAGTAGTATCGGGGGACAGAGTAGTATGATTTCACCCCTCCACTTT. This rearrangement joins TRBV19 to TRBJ1-6; 7 nucleotides agree with TRBD1. From germline, CDR1 is LNHDA and CDR2 SQIVND (reference sequence). The V gene end was trimmed by 3 bases and the J gene end by 9 bases; junction bases not matched to a gene: 14. CDR3 length: 17 residues.

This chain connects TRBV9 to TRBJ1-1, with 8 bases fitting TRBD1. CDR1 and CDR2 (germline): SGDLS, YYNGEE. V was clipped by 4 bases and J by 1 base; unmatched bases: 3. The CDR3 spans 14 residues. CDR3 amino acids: CASSKTGANTEAFF. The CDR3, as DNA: TGTGCCAGCAGCAAGACAGGGGCGAACACTGAAGCTTTCTTT.

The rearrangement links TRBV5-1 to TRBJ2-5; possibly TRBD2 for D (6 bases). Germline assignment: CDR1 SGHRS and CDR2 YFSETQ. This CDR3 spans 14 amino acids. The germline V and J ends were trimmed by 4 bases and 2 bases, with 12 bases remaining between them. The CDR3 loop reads CASSGGTAQETQYF. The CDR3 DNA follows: TGCGCCAGCAGCGGCGGGACGGCGCAAGAGACCCAGTACTTC.

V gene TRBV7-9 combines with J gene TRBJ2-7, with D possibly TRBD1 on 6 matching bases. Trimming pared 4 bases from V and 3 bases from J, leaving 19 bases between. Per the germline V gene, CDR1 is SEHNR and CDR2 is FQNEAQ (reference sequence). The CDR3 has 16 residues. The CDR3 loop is CASSSRGYRSDYEQYF. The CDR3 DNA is TGTGCCAGCAGCTCTAGGGGGTACCGTTCTGACTACGAGCAGTACTTC. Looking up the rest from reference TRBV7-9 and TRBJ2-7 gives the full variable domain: DTGVSQNPRHKITKRGQNVTFRCDPISEHNRLYWYRQTLGQGPEFLTYFQNEAQLEKSRLLSDRFSAERPKGSFSTLEIQRTEQGDSAMYLCASSSRGYRSDYEQYFGPGTRLTVT.

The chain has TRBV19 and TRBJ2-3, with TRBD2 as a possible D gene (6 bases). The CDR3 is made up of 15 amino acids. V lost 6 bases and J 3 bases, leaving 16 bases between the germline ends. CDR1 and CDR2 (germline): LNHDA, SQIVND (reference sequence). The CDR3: CASRPGRRVTDTQYF. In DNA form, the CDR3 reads TGTGCCAGTAGACCGGGACGGAGGGTAACAGATACGCAGTATTTT.

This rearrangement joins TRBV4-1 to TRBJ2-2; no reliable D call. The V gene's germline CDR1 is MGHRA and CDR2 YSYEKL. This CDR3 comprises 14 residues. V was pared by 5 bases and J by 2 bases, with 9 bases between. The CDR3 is CASSTGSNTGELFF. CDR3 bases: TGCGCCAGCAGCACCGGTTCCAACACCGGGGAGCTGTTTTTT.

This CDR3 is CASSQASGSLQETQYF. The CDR3 bases are TGCGCCAGCAGCCAAGCCAGCGGGAGTCTCCAAGAGACCCAGTACTTC. V and J are TRBV4-1 and TRBJ2-5; 8 positions agree with TRBD2. With 1 base clipped from V and 1 base from J, the junction kept 5 bases outside the gene matches. Germline values: CDR1 MGHRA, CDR2 YSYEKL. This CDR3 spans 16 amino acids.

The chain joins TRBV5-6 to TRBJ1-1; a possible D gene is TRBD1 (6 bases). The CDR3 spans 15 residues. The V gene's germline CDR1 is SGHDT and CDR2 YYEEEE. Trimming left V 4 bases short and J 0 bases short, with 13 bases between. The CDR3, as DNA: TGTGCCAGCAGCCAGGAAACAGGGATGAACACTGAAGCTTTCTTT. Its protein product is CASSQETGMNTEAFF.

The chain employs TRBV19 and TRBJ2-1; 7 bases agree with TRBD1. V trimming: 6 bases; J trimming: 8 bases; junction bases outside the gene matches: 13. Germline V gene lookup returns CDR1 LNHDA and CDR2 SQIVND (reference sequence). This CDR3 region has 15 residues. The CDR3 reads CASRKSGQVTHEQFF. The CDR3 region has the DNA TGTGCCAGTAGGAAATCAGGACAGGTTACCCATGAGCAGTTCTTC.

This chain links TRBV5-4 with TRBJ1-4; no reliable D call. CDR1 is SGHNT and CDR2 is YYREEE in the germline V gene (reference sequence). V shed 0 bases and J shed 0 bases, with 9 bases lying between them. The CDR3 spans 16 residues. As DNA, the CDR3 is TGTGCCAGCAGCTTGGGGGGAGTTGCAACTAATGAAAAACTGTTTTTT. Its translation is CASSLGGVATNEKLFF.

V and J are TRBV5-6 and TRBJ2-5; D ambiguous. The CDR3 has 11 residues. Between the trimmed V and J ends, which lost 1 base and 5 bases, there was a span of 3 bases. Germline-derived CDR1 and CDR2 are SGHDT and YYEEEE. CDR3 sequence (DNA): TGTGCCAGCAGCTTGTCGGAGACCCAGTACTTC. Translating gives CASSLSETQYF.

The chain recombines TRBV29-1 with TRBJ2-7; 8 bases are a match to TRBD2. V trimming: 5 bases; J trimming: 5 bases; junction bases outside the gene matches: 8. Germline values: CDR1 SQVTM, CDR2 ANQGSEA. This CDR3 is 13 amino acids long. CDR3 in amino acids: CSVSAGEDDEQYF. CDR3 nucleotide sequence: TGCAGCGTTTCAGCGGGAGAGGACGACGAGCAGTACTTC.

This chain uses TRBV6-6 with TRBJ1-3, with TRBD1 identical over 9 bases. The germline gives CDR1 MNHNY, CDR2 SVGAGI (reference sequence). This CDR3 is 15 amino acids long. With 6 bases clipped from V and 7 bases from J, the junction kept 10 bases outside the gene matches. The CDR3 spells CASRTQGATVNTIYF. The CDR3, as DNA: TGTGCCAGCAGGACACAGGGGGCTACAGTCAACACCATATATTTT.

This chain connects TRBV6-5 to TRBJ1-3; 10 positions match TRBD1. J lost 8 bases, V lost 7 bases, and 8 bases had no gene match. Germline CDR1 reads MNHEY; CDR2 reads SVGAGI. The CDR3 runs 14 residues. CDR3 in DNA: TGTGCCAGCACTTCGGGACAGGGGACGTACACCATATATTTT. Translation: CASTSGQGTYTIYF.

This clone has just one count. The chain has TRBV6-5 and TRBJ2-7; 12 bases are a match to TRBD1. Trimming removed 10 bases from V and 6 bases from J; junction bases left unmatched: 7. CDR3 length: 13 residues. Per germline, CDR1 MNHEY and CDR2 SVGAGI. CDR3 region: CATIRDRGREQYF. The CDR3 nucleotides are TGTGCCACCATCCGGGACAGGGGGCGCGAGCAGTACTTC.

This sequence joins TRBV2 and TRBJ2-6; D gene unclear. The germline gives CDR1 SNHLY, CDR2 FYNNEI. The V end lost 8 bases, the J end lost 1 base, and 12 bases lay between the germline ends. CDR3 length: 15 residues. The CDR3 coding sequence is TGTGCCAGCGGTACGACGGGTTCTGGGGCCAACGTCCTGACTTTC. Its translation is CASGTTGSGANVLTF.

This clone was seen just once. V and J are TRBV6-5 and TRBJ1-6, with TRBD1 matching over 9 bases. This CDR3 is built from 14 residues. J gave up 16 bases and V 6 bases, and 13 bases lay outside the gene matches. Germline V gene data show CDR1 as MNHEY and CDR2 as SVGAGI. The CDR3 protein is CASRTTRQGGMLHF. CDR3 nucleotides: TGTGCCAGCAGGACAACCCGACAGGGGGGGATGCTCCACTTT.

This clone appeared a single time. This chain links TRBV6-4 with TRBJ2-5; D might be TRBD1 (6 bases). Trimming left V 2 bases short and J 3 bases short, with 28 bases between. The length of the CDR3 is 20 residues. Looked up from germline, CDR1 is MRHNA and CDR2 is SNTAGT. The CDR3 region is CASSDPGGLLGAEVEETQYF. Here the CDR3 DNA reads TGTGCCAGCAGTGACCCTGGAGGTTTACTGGGGGCTGAGGTCGAAGAGACCCAGTACTTC.

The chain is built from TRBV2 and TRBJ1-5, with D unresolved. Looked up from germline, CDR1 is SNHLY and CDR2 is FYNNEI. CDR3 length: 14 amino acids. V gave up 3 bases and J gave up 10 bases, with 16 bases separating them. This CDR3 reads CASSEMLDGGPQHF. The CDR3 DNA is TGTGCCAGCAGTGAGATGTTAGATGGTGGTCCCCAGCATTTT.

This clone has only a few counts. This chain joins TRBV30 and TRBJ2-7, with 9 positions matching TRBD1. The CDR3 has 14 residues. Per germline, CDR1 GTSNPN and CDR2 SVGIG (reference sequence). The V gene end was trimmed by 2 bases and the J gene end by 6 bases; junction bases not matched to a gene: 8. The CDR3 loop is CAWSRGQGWGEQYF. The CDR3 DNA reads TGTGCCTGGAGTAGAGGACAGGGGTGGGGCGAGCAGTACTTC.

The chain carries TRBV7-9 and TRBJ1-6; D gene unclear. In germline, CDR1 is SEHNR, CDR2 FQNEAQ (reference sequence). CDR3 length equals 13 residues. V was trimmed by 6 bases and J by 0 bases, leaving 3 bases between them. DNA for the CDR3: TGTGCCAGCAGTAGCTCCTATAATTCACCCCTCCACTTT. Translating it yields CASSSSYNSPLHF.